This T cell receptor (beta chain) was profiled in a study of control samples from healthy donors and cancer patients. Repertoires were generated with immunoSEQ multiplex PCR, while TCRdb's copy carries only in-frame clones and drops some. Among around 200,000 clones listed, about nine tenths were seen once. The V and J ends lost 3 bases and 4 bases respectively, with 7 bases between them. The CDR3 sequence is 13 residues long. CDR1 MGHRA and CDR2 YSYEKL come from the germline V gene. The sample taken for sequencing was blood. V gene TRBV4-1 combines with J gene TRBJ2-1; no clear D gene. The source is a woman younger than 45 in good health. The CDR3: CASSHRNYNEQFF. CDR3 nucleotides: TGCGCCAGCAGCCACAGAAATTACAATGAGCAGTTCTTC.